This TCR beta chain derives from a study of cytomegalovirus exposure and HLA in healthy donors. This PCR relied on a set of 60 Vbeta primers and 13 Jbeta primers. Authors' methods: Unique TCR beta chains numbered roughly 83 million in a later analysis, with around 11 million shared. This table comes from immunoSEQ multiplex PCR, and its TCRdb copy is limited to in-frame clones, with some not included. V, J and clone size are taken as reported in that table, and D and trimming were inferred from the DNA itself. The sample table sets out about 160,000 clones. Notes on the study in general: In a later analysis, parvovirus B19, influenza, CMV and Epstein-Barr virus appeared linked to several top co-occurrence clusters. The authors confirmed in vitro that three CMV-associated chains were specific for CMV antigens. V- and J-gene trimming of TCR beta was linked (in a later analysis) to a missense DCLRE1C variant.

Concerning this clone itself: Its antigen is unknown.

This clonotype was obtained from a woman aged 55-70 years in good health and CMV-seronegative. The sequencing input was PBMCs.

CDR3 bases: TGTGCCAGCAGCGTAGGGGACAGTGGGAGGCAGCCCCAGCATTTT. This gives the protein CASSVGDSGRQPQHF. The chain joins TRBV9 to TRBJ1-5, with 7 bases aligning to TRBD1. The germline gives CDR1 SGDLS, CDR2 YYNGEE. Trimming cost V 0 bases and J 7 bases; bases outside gene matches: 7. This CDR3 comprises 15 residues.